This entry describes one T cell receptor (beta chain). In this sample, this clonotype turned up many times. Its antigen has not been determined. Base qualities were left out, and no much larger clone turns up one base away. For repertoire sequencing, TCR beta CDR3 regions were amplified from RNA transcripts. HTBI primers and the Qiagen OneStep RT-PCR kit were used in a first-round RT-PCR, which was followed by a second-round multiplex PCR, size selection and purification. The libraries underwent paired-end sequencing with 100 bp reads on an Illumina HiSeq2000. As for the authors' bioinformatics: SOAPnuke was used to process the reads, throwing out any read that had adapters, had uncalled bases, had a mean Phred below 15, or lacked an exact constant-primer or identifier match. COPE v1.2.5 was used to merge high-quality paired reads. Each unique nucleotide sequence was defined as a clonotype, and clonotypes were aligned to IMGT TRB V, D and J references with MiTCR v1.1. Only V-J combinations with frequency above 0.0001 were analysed, covering around 99% of repertoires. For each V-J combination, a TCR clonal expansion and chaos score was defined as the ratio of F50 clonal expansion to chaos observed in the TCRdist matrix. Welch's t-statistics and random forest were used to narrow the features down to 13 V-J combinations, which were then fed into a naive Bayes classifier. The Morisita-Horn index was used to measure how similar the thyroid and blood repertoires were. TCRdb's own reprocessing of the public reads used fastp at Q25 and MiXCR and kept productive beta chains. Each record represents a unique CDR3 protein, reported with the most common genes and DNA among its rows. The V and J calls, along with clone size, are taken from TCRdb and not from the paper's own processing. The sample records about 1.2 million distinct CDR3 sequences, 35% to 40% of which are singletons. Approximately 10% of the sample comes from the top ten.

This record comes from a study of Graves' ophthalmopathy and Graves' hyperthyroidism (dated by TCRdb to 2017 to 2018). The study in broad terms: Hyperthyroidism was defined as stable when no progression to ophthalmopathy occurred within 18 months of follow-up. For independent validation, a separate cohort was made up of some 18 hyperthyroidism patients plus 17 patients who later progressed from hyperthyroidism to ophthalmopathy. To explore V-J signatures that distinguish ophthalmopathy from hyperthyroidism, a discovery set of about a hundred patients was enrolled, made up of 40 to 45 with ophthalmopathy and 55 to 65 with stable hyperthyroidism. In total, 135 blood samples were TCR-sequenced: some 43 ophthalmopathy, approximately 75 hyperthyroidism and approximately 17 hyperthyroidism-to-ophthalmopathy patients. In five or six hyperthyroidism patients, the T-cell repertoires found in thyroid tissue were compared with those found in blood. The study used TCR beta repertoire signatures to distinguish Graves' ophthalmopathy from Graves' hyperthyroidism and to predict progression to ophthalmopathy. Following sample collection, hyperthyroidism patients were given methimazole at a starting dose of 30 mg daily, and ophthalmopathy patients were given high-dose intravenous methylprednisolone.

Results the study describes overall, beyond this receptor: No statistical method was used to set the sample size in advance, and the investigators knew which group each participant was assigned to. Most expanded thyroid clonotypes with a frequency above 0.001 also appeared in blood, which suggests that blood repertoires may reflect the immune response in the thyroid. In validation, the model predicted ophthalmopathy progression with 70.59% sensitivity and 72.22% specificity; some 13 predicted patients were CT-confirmed with GO in a median of around 6 months. Ophthalmopathy was separated from stable hyperthyroidism by the 13-signature model with about 85% sensitivity and about 81% specificity in cross-validation and with 80%/75% in the test set.

Patients with hyperthyroidism were aged 18 to 65 years, had been newly diagnosed, and had a disease duration of less than 2 months. Patients with other autoimmune diseases, uncontrolled infections, pregnancy or lactation were excluded. Clinical symptoms, serum thyroxine, TRAb, thyroid ultrasound and orbital computed tomography formed the basis of the diagnosis. Total RNA was extracted using Trizol reagent, and RNA quality was checked on an Agilent 2100 Bioanalyzer. Sequencing was performed on peripheral blood or thyroid tissue (not recorded which). The sequence came from an adult man with Graves' hyperthyroidism.

The CDR3: CATGEDRANTGELFF. The nucleotide sequence reads TGTGCCACCGGGGAGGACAGGGCGAACACCGGGGAGCTGTTTTTT. The chain employs TRBV24-1 and TRBJ2-2; TRBD1 aligns with 8 central bases. Via the germline V gene, CDR1 is KGHDR and CDR2 SFDVKD. Clipping removes 9 bases from V and 0 bases from J, with 5 as the unmatched junction base count. Measured from the cysteine to the phenylalanine, the CDR3 is 15 residues long. The read is trimmed to its CDR3 DNA, 45 bases read in frame from base 1.